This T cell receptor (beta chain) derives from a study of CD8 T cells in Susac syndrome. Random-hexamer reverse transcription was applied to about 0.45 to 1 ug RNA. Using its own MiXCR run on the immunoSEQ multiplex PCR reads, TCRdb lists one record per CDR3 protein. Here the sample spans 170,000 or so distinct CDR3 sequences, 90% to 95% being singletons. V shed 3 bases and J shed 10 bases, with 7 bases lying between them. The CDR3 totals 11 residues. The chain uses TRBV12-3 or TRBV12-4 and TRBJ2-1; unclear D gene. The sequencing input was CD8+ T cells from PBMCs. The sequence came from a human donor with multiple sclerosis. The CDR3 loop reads CASSFGAEQFF. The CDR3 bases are TGTGCCAGCAGTTTTGGAGCCGAGCAGTTCTTC.